A selection of T cell receptor beta chains follows, all from one sample in a study of neurological immune-mediated disorders. From the 5' RACE reads, TCRdb called clonotypes with MiXCR, one entry per CDR3 protein. Among tens of thousands of distinct CDR3 sequences listed, approximately 9.2% were seen once. The material sequenced was PBMCs. The receptors shown here come from a woman aged 40 to 50 in good health. The CDR3 runs from the conserved cysteine through the conserved F or W. D genes are given only for firm matches. Some rows mark clone size as missing; the rest say once, few, many or name a class of expanded clone.

CDR3 protein: CSVIPGQGSNQPQHF; CDR3 DNA: TGCAGCGTCATCCCGGGACAGGGGTCGAATCAGCCCCAGCATTTT; D gene: TRBD1; J gene: TRBJ1-5; V gene: TRBV29-1; clone size: many
CDR3 protein: CASSPSPGLGEQFF; CDR3 DNA: TGTGCTAGCAGCCCGAGCCCGGGCCTGGGGGAGCAGTTCTTC; D gene: -; J gene: TRBJ2-1; V gene: TRBV7-7; clone size: -
CDR3 protein: CASSLGRSSPYEQYF; CDR3 DNA: TGTGCCAGCAGCCTGGGACGGAGCTCCCCCTACGAGCAGTACTTC; D gene: -; J gene: TRBJ2-7; V gene: TRBV3-1; clone size: few
CDR3 protein: CASSRWTGVSTDTQYF; CDR3 DNA: TGTGCCAGCAGCCGCTGGACAGGGGTTAGCACAGATACGCAGTATTTT; D gene: TRBD1; J gene: TRBJ2-3; V gene: TRBV6-5; clone size: many
CDR3 protein: CASSGTASNSPLHF; CDR3 DNA: TGTGCCAGCAGCGGTACAGCATCTAATTCACCCCTCCACTTT; D gene: -; J gene: TRBJ1-6; V gene: TRBV9; clone size: many
CDR3 protein: CASSQDIKGSAGRETQYF; CDR3 DNA: TGTGCCAGCAGCCAAGATATAAAGGGGTCGGCAGGCAGGGAGACCCAGTACTTC; D gene: -; J gene: TRBJ2-5; V gene: TRBV4-2; clone size: many
CDR3 protein: CASMGQGAGGELFF; CDR3 DNA: TGTGCCAGCATGGGACAGGGGGCGGGGGGGGAGCTGTTTTTT; D gene: TRBD1; J gene: TRBJ2-2; V gene: TRBV6-5; clone size: many
CDR3 protein: CASSQDLSRADNEQFF; CDR3 DNA: TGCGCCAGCAGCCAAGACCTATCTCGGGCTGACAATGAGCAGTTCTTC; D gene: -; J gene: TRBJ2-1; V gene: TRBV4-3; clone size: many
CDR3 protein: CASSIPSGANVLTF; CDR3 DNA: TGTGCCAGTAGTATTCCCTCTGGGGCCAACGTCCTGACTTTC; D gene: -; J gene: TRBJ2-6; V gene: TRBV19; clone size: many
CDR3 protein: CATSDSGTGGTEAFF; CDR3 DNA: TGTGCCACCAGTGATTCTGGGACAGGGGGGACTGAAGCTTTCTTT; D gene: TRBD1; J gene: TRBJ1-1; V gene: TRBV24-1; clone size: many
CDR3 protein: CASSQDLLAGGLDTQYF; CDR3 DNA: TGCGCCAGCAGCCAAGATTTATTAGCGGGAGGGCTAGATACGCAGTATTTT; D gene: TRBD2; J gene: TRBJ2-3; V gene: TRBV4-3; clone size: many
CDR3 protein: CASSVDRPTSGDTQYF; CDR3 DNA: TGCGCCAGCAGCGTCGACCGCCCAACGTCGGGAGATACGCAGTATTTT; D gene: -; J gene: TRBJ2-3; V gene: TRBV5-1; clone size: many
CDR3 protein: CASSSDMVTQYF; CDR3 DNA: TGCGCCAGCAGCTCTGACATGGTGACCCAGTACTTC; D gene: -; J gene: TRBJ2-5; V gene: TRBV5-1; clone size: many
CDR3 protein: CSVLQGGVGNTEAFF; CDR3 DNA: TGCAGCGTTCTACAGGGGGGTGTAGGGAACACTGAAGCTTTCTTT; D gene: TRBD1; J gene: TRBJ1-1; V gene: TRBV29-1; clone size: few
CDR3 protein: CASSQAREPTDTQYF; CDR3 DNA: TGCGCCAGCAGCCAAGCTAGGGAACCCACAGATACGCAGTATTTT; D gene: -; J gene: TRBJ2-3; V gene: TRBV4-3; clone size: many
CDR3 protein: CASSLTGGGASYNEQFF; CDR3 DNA: TGTGCCAGCAGCTTAACGGGCGGGGGGGCGTCTTACAATGAGCAGTTCTTC; D gene: TRBD2; J gene: TRBJ2-1; V gene: TRBV7-2; clone size: many
CDR3 protein: CASSLFILQGLGTDTQYF; CDR3 DNA: TGTGCCAGCTCACTATTTATCCTCCAGGGGCTGGGGACAGATACGCAGTATTTT; D gene: -; J gene: TRBJ2-3; V gene: TRBV18; clone size: -
CDR3 protein: CASSQDPYGLADTSYEQYF; CDR3 DNA: TGCGCCAGCAGCCAAGATCCTTATGGACTAGCGGATACTTCCTACGAGCAGTACTTC; D gene: TRBD2; J gene: TRBJ2-7; V gene: TRBV4-1; clone size: -
CDR3 protein: CASSQQSGWTAGNNEQFF; CDR3 DNA: TGCGCCAGCAGCCAACAGTCGGGATGGACAGCTGGGAACAATGAGCAGTTCTTC; D gene: -; J gene: TRBJ2-1; V gene: TRBV4-3; clone size: -
CDR3 protein: CASSLGTASSGDYEQYF; CDR3 DNA: TGTGCCAGCAGCTTAGGGACCGCTTCTAGCGGGGACTACGAGCAGTACTTC; D gene: TRBD2; J gene: TRBJ2-7; V gene: TRBV7-8; clone size: many
CDR3 protein: CASRDRKETQYF; CDR3 DNA: TGTGCCAGCAGGGACAGAAAAGAGACCCAGTACTTC; D gene: -; J gene: TRBJ2-5; V gene: TRBV12-3/TRBV12-4; clone size: many
CDR3 protein: CASRAGSSGVTEAFF; CDR3 DNA: TGTGCCAGCAGGGCCGGGAGCTCAGGGGTTACTGAAGCTTTCTTT; D gene: -; J gene: TRBJ1-1; V gene: TRBV7-2; clone size: few
CDR3 protein: CASSQDQRGPEFF; CDR3 DNA: TGCGCCAGCAGCCAAGATCAGCGAGGCCCCGAGTTCTTC; D gene: -; J gene: TRBJ2-1; V gene: TRBV4-3; clone size: many
CDR3 protein: CASSFRGPGGSPLHF; CDR3 DNA: TGTGCCAGCAGCTTCCGTGGCCCGGGGGGTTCACCCCTCCACTTT; D gene: -; J gene: TRBJ1-6; V gene: TRBV5-6; clone size: many
CDR3 protein: CASSLWSGGSTEAFF; CDR3 DNA: TGCGCCAGCAGCTTATGGTCGGGCGGGAGCACTGAAGCTTTCTTT; D gene: -; J gene: TRBJ1-1; V gene: TRBV5-1; clone size: many
CDR3 protein: CSASSVTIGYEQYF; CDR3 DNA: TGCAGTGCTAGCTCCGTCACTATTGGTTACGAGCAGTACTTC; D gene: -; J gene: TRBJ2-7; V gene: TRBV20-1; clone size: few
CDR3 protein: CASSVALSYNSPLHF; CDR3 DNA: TGTGCCAGCAGCGTAGCTCTTTCCTATAATTCACCCCTCCACTTT; D gene: -; J gene: TRBJ1-6; V gene: TRBV9; clone size: many
CDR3 protein: CSVISRTSPGGEQFF; CDR3 DNA: TGCAGCGTCATATCTCGGACATCCCCAGGGGGTGAGCAGTTCTTC; D gene: TRBD1; J gene: TRBJ2-1; V gene: TRBV29-1; clone size: many
CDR3 protein: CASGLRRDQPQHF; CDR3 DNA: TGTGCTAGTGGTTTGCGGAGAGATCAGCCCCAGCATTTT; D gene: -; J gene: TRBJ1-5; V gene: TRBV12-5; clone size: -
CDR3 protein: CASSQEGGSSYNEQFF; CDR3 DNA: TGTGCCAGCAGTCAGGAAGGGGGGAGCTCCTACAATGAGCAGTTCTTC; D gene: -; J gene: TRBJ2-1; V gene: TRBV2; clone size: many
CDR3 protein: CASSVVGGRNTEAFF; CDR3 DNA: TGTGCCAGTAGCGTAGTAGGGGGCCGGAACACTGAAGCTTTCTTT; D gene: TRBD1; J gene: TRBJ1-1; V gene: TRBV9; clone size: many
CDR3 protein: CASSQVGGEVNTIYF; CDR3 DNA: TGTGCCAGCAGCCAAGTCGGAGGGGAGGTAAACACCATATATTTT; D gene: -; J gene: TRBJ1-3; V gene: TRBV14; clone size: many
CDR3 protein: CASSVPPATEAFF; CDR3 DNA: TGTGCCAGCAGCGTCCCGCCCGCGACTGAAGCTTTCTTT; D gene: -; J gene: TRBJ1-1; V gene: TRBV7-2; clone size: many
CDR3 protein: CASSVDRGGEQYF; CDR3 DNA: TGCGCCAGCAGCGTTGACAGGGGCGGAGAGCAGTACTTC; D gene: TRBD1; J gene: TRBJ2-7; V gene: TRBV5-1; clone size: many
CDR3 protein: CASSVGPGGLGDTGELFF; CDR3 DNA: TGTGCCAGCAGCGTAGGTCCGGGTGGACTAGGGGACACCGGGGAGCTGTTTTTT; D gene: TRBD2; J gene: TRBJ2-2; V gene: TRBV9; clone size: many
CDR3 protein: CASSPGYQETQYF; CDR3 DNA: TGTGCCAGCAGCCCCGGGTACCAAGAGACCCAGTACTTC; D gene: -; J gene: TRBJ2-5; V gene: TRBV5-8; clone size: many
CDR3 protein: CASSLGGSDNEQFF; CDR3 DNA: TGTGCCAGCAGCTTAGGGGGGAGCGACAATGAGCAGTTCTTC; D gene: -; J gene: TRBJ2-1; V gene: TRBV7-3; clone size: many
CDR3 protein: CASSQGTQPGEQFF; CDR3 DNA: TGTGCCAGCAGCCAGGGTACCCAGCCCGGTGAGCAGTTCTTC; D gene: -; J gene: TRBJ2-1; V gene: TRBV12-3/TRBV12-4; clone size: -
CDR3 protein: CSARSFQGARTEAFF; CDR3 DNA: TGCAGTGCTAGATCGTTTCAGGGGGCAAGGACTGAAGCTTTCTTT; D gene: TRBD1; J gene: TRBJ1-1; V gene: TRBV20-1; clone size: many
CDR3 protein: CASSLSSGNTGELFF; CDR3 DNA: TGTGCCAGCAGCTTGTCTAGCGGAAACACCGGGGAGCTGTTTTTT; D gene: TRBD2; J gene: TRBJ2-2; V gene: TRBV7-7; clone size: -
CDR3 protein: CASSPFRGFGRFLRSYNEQFF; CDR3 DNA: TGTGCCAGCAGCCCCTTTCGGGGGTTTGGACGGTTTTTACGGTCCTACAATGAGCAGTTCTTC; D gene: -; J gene: TRBJ2-1; V gene: TRBV7-2; clone size: many
CDR3 protein: CASSHNLAGVGEQYF; CDR3 DNA: TGTGCCAGCAGCCATAACCTAGCGGGAGTCGGCGAGCAGTACTTC; D gene: TRBD2; J gene: TRBJ2-7; V gene: TRBV3-1; clone size: many
CDR3 protein: CASSPGLAGSYNEQFF; CDR3 DNA: TGTGCCAGCAGCCCTGGACTAGCGGGCTCCTACAATGAGCAGTTCTTC; D gene: TRBD2; J gene: TRBJ2-1; V gene: TRBV3-1; clone size: many
CDR3 protein: CSALTGTGDREQFF; CDR3 DNA: TGCAGTGCCCTTACCGGGACAGGGGATCGTGAGCAGTTCTTC; D gene: TRBD1; J gene: TRBJ2-1; V gene: TRBV20-1; clone size: many
CDR3 protein: CASGGQGPQPQHF; CDR3 DNA: TGTGCCAGCGGGGGGCAGGGACCTCAGCCCCAGCATTTT; D gene: -; J gene: TRBJ1-5; V gene: TRBV2; clone size: many
CDR3 protein: CAIRGLDSSYEQYF; CDR3 DNA: TGTGCCATCAGAGGCCTTGACAGCTCCTACGAGCAGTACTTC; D gene: -; J gene: TRBJ2-7; V gene: TRBV10-3; clone size: many
CDR3 protein: CSAKRTGFDTEAFF; CDR3 DNA: TGCAGTGCTAAAAGGACAGGGTTTGACACTGAAGCTTTCTTT; D gene: TRBD1; J gene: TRBJ1-1; V gene: TRBV20-1; clone size: many
CDR3 protein: CASSLGGHQPQHF; CDR3 DNA: TGTGCCAGCAGTTTAGGGGGGCATCAGCCCCAGCATTTT; D gene: -; J gene: TRBJ1-5; V gene: TRBV12-3/TRBV12-4; clone size: many
CDR3 protein: CASSKRSMNTEAFF; CDR3 DNA: TGTGCCAGCAGTAAGCGTTCTATGAACACTGAAGCTTTCTTT; D gene: -; J gene: TRBJ1-1; V gene: TRBV6-2/TRBV6-3; clone size: few
CDR3 protein: CASSQEGQGNTEAFF; CDR3 DNA: TGTGCCAGCAGCCAAGAAGGACAGGGGAACACTGAAGCTTTCTTT; D gene: TRBD1; J gene: TRBJ1-1; V gene: TRBV3-1; clone size: many
CDR3 protein: CASSPPSYSYNEQFF; CDR3 DNA: TGTGCCAGCTCACCACCGTCTTATTCCTACAATGAGCAGTTCTTC; D gene: -; J gene: TRBJ2-1; V gene: TRBV18; clone size: many
CDR3 protein: CASSGRTTDTQYF; CDR3 DNA: TGTGCCAGCTCCGGGAGGACAACAGATACGCAGTATTTT; D gene: TRBD2; J gene: TRBJ2-3; V gene: TRBV12-3/TRBV12-4; clone size: -
CDR3 protein: CSSSGGLDSPLHF; CDR3 DNA: TGCAGTTCATCCGGGGGGTTGGATTCACCCCTCCACTTT; D gene: -; J gene: TRBJ1-6; V gene: TRBV20-1; clone size: many